Listed below are T cell receptor beta chains from one sample, sequenced in a study of blood T cell repertoires in COVID-19. TCRdb's table, derived via immunoSEQ multiplex PCR, lists solely in-frame clones and lacks some. The sample lists roughly 200,000 clones; approximately 86% were seen once. The sample comprised peripheral blood. These receptors originate from a man aged 55 to 69 with acute or convalescent COVID-19. The CDR3 runs from the conserved cysteine through the conserved F or W. The D gene is left open where the match is weak. Clone size is stated in some rows and not others, as once, few, many or a class when expanded.

J gene,V gene,clone size,D gene,CDR3 protein,CDR3 DNA
TRBJ1-1,TRBV4-2,once,-,CASSQDYQGRTEAFF,TGTGCCAGCAGCCAAGACTACCAGGGGCGCACTGAAGCTTTCTTT
TRBJ1-2,TRBV2,-,TRBD1,CASSSGTGTYGYTF,TGTGCCAGCAGTTCCGGGACAGGGACTTATGGCTACACCTTC
TRBJ2-7,TRBV9,-,TRBD2,CASSVSGLADSYEQYF,TGTGCCAGCAGCGTATCGGGTCTAGCGGACTCCTACGAGCAGTACTTC
TRBJ1-2,TRBV3-1/TRBV3-2,-,-,CASSQADSRFNYGYTF,TGTGCCAGCAGCCAGGCGGACAGCCGGTTTAACTATGGCTACACCTTC
TRBJ1-2,TRBV6-5,-,-,CASTPGGNNYGYTF,TGTGCCAGCACCCCGGGAGGGAACAACTATGGCTACACCTTC
TRBJ1-1,TRBV5-1,-,TRBD1,CASSPGQGATTNTEAFF,TGCGCCAGCAGCCCCGGACAGGGGGCCACCACGAACACTGAAGCTTTCTTT
TRBJ2-7,TRBV4-1,-,TRBD2,CASSQGTSGVSYEQYF,TGCGCCAGCAGCCAGGGGACTAGCGGGGTCTCCTACGAGCAGTACTTC
TRBJ1-3,TRBV7-2,-,-,CASSLGGGLTGNTIYF,TGTGCCAGCAGCTTAGGGGGGGGTCTTACGGGAAACACCATATATTTT
TRBJ2-3,TRBV19,-,-,CASSIDLRGPSGDTQYF,TGTGCCAGTAGTATAGATCTGCGGGGCCCCTCGGGAGATACGCAGTATTTT
TRBJ1-5,TRBV5-5,-,-,CASTRGGPLGNQPQHF,TGTGCCAGCACTAGGGGAGGGCCACTCGGCAATCAGCCCCAGCATTTT
TRBJ1-6,TRBV3-1/TRBV3-2,-,-,CASSQDDRSRYNSPLHF,TGTGCCAGCAGCCAAGACGACAGGAGCCGCTATAATTCACCCCTCCACTTT
TRBJ1-2,TRBV6-1,-,-,CASSEALRVGDGYTF,TGTGCCAGCAGTGAAGCGCTCCGGGTAGGGGATGGCTACACCTTC
TRBJ2-3,TRBV28,-,-,CASSSPGSRGNTDTQYF,TGTGCCAGCAGTTCCCCCGGGTCCCGGGGAAACACAGATACGCAGTATTTT
TRBJ2-7,TRBV9,-,TRBD1,CASSAAGTGLNEQYF,TGTGCCAGCAGCGCAGCCGGGACAGGGCTCAACGAGCAGTACTTC
TRBJ1-2,TRBV24-1,-,TRBD1,CATSDFRRDRGFYGYTF,TGTGCCACCAGTGATTTTCGGCGGGACAGAGGATTCTATGGCTACACCTTC
TRBJ1-1,TRBV6-5,-,TRBD1,CASTRDRVNTEAFF,TGTGCCAGCACCCGGGACAGGGTCAACACTGAAGCTTTCTTT
TRBJ1-2,TRBV4-2,-,-,CASSQELDIYGYTF,TGTGCCAGCAGCCAAGAACTCGACATCTATGGCTACACCTTC
TRBJ1-5,TRBV19,-,TRBD1,CASSTDRTGQGTNQPQHF,TGTGCCAGTAGTACCGATCGAACGGGACAGGGGACGAATCAGCCCCAGCATTTT
TRBJ2-3,TRBV7-9,-,TRBD2,CASSLASGSGGVTQYF,TGTGCCAGCAGCTTAGCCTCGGGCTCGGGAGGTGTTACGCAGTATTTT
TRBJ1-4,TRBV6-5,-,-,CASGPATNEKLFF,TGTGCCAGCGGGCCCGCAACTAATGAAAAACTGTTTTTT
TRBJ2-1,TRBV4-3,once,-,CASSQSISVSSYNEQFF,TGCGCCAGCAGCCAAAGTATATCCGTCAGCTCCTACAATGAGCAGTTCTTC
TRBJ1-1,TRBV5-3,-,TRBD1,CARSWNRGLDGMNTEAFF,TGTGCCAGAAGCTGGAACAGGGGGCTAGACGGGATGAACACTGAAGCTTTCTTT
TRBJ2-1,TRBV6-4,-,TRBD2,CASSPSGSGGIYNEQFF,TGTGCCAGCAGCCCCTCGGGGAGCGGGGGGATCTACAATGAGCAGTTCTTC
TRBJ1-1,TRBV19,few,-,CASSVGTFRKNTEAFF,TGTGCCAGTAGTGTTGGGACATTTCGTAAGAACACTGAAGCTTTCTTT
TRBJ2-2,TRBV6-2/TRBV6-3,-,TRBD1,CASSYGTGWGPNTGELFF,TGTGCCAGCAGTTACGGGACAGGGTGGGGACCGAACACCGGGGAGCTGTTTTTT
TRBJ1-1,TRBV18,-,-,CASSPRSGTMNTEAFF,TGTGCCAGCTCACCACGGTCCGGGACTATGAACACTGAAGCTTTCTTT
TRBJ2-1,TRBV3-1/TRBV3-2,-,-,CASSQAGRNRINEQFF,TGTGCCAGCAGCCAAGCGGGGAGGAACAGGATCAATGAGCAGTTCTTC
TRBJ1-5,TRBV7-2,-,-,CASSRGQGSNQPQHF,TGTGCCAGCAGCCGCGGGCAGGGGAGCAATCAGCCCCAGCATTTT
TRBJ2-7,TRBV6-1,-,TRBD2,CASSEDRTSGGLSSAYEQYF,TGTGCCAGCAGTGAAGACAGGACTAGCGGGGGGCTTAGTTCTGCCTACGAGCAGTACTTC
TRBJ1-2,TRBV10-3,few,TRBD1,CAISEQGGYTF,TGTGCCATCAGTGAACAGGGGGGCTACACCTTC
TRBJ2-4,TRBV19,-,TRBD1,CASGQGGVGIQYF,TGTGCCAGTGGACAGGGGGGTGTTGGCATTCAGTACTTC
TRBJ2-7,TRBV27,-,-,CASSLQGEEQYF,TGTGCCAGCAGTCTACAGGGAGAAGAGCAGTACTTC